This TCR beta chain is drawn from a study of blood T cells in healthy people across ages. Looked up from germline, CDR1 is SGHDT and CDR2 is YYEEEE. Between the trimmed V and J ends, which lost 1 base and 3 bases, there was a span of 14 bases. The CDR3 has 15 amino acids. A second PCR of about 6 to 11 cycles used a sample-barcoded 5' primer and a J-beta primer mix. In TCRdb, the 5' RACE reads were re-called with MiXCR into one record per CDR3 protein. The profile shows 1,300,000 or so distinct CDR3 sequences, 45% to 70% of them singletons. Sequenced material: blood. This sequence was found in a man between 18 and 35 years old in good health. The rearrangement uses TRBV5-6 and TRBJ2-7; D perhaps matches TRBD1 (5 bases). The CDR3 is CASSLRTNFLYEQYF. The DNA for the CDR3 is TGTGCCAGCAGCTTGAGGACAAACTTTCTCTACGAGCAGTACTTC. The whole variable domain, filled in from reference TRBV5-6 and TRBJ2-7, reads DAGVTQSPTHLIKTRGQQVTLRCSPKSGHDTVSWYQQALGQGPQFIFQYYEEEERQRGNFPDRFSGHQFPNYSSELNVNALLLGDSALYLCASSLRTNFLYEQYFGPGTRLTVT.